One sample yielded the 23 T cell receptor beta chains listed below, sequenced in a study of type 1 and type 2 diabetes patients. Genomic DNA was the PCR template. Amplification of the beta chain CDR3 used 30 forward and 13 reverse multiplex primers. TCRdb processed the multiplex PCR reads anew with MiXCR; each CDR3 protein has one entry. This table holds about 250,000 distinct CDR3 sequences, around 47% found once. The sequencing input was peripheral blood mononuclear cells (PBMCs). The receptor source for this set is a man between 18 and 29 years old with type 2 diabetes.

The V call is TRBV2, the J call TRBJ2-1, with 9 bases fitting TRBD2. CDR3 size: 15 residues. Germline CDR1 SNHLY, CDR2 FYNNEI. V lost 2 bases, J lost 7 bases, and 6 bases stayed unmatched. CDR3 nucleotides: TGTGCCAGCAGTGAAATGGTAGCGGGAGTGAATGAGCAGTTCTTC. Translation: CASSEMVAGVNEQFF.

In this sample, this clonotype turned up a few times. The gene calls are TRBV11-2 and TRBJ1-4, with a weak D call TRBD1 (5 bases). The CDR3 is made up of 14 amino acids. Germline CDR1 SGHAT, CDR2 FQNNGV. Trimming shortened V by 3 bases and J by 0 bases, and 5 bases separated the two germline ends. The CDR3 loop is CASSLGPTNEKLFF. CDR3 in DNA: TGTGCCAGCAGCTTGGGGCCAACTAATGAAAAACTGTTTTTT.

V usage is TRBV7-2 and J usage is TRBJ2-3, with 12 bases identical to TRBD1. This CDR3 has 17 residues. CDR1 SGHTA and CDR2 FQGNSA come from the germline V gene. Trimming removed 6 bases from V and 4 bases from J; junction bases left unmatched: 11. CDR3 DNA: TGTGCCAGCAGTCCCCCGGGACAGGGGGCTGGTGCAGATACGCAGTATTTT. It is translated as CASSPPGQGAGADTQYF.

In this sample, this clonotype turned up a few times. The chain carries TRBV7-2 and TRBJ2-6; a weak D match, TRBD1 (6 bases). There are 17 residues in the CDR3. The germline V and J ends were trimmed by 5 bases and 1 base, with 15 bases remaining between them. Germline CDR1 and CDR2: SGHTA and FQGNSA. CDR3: CASSQPTTGSGANVLTF. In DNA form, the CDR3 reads TGTGCCAGCAGCCAACCGACCACAGGGTCTGGGGCCAACGTCCTGACTTTC.

CDR3 nucleotide sequence: TGTGCCAGCAGTCCATCCCCCACCCTAGCGGGCAACAATGAGCAGTTCTTC. Protein sequence: CASSPSPTLAGNNEQFF. The chain combines TRBV12-3 or TRBV12-4 with TRBJ2-1, with 8 bases lining up with TRBD2. The CDR3 loop spans 17 amino acids. V was clipped by 5 bases and J by 5 bases; unmatched bases: 14.

For the CDR3, the DNA is TGTGCCAGCAGCTTAAGCCTCGGACAGGGGGCGACCTATGGCTACACCTTC. Protein sequence: CASSLSLGQGATYGYTF. The chain has TRBV7-9 and TRBJ1-2; 11 nucleotides agree with TRBD1. CDR3 length: 17 amino acids. Germline V gene sequence: CDR1 SEHNR, CDR2 FQNEAQ (reference sequence). J was trimmed by 4 bases and V by 2 bases; bases with no gene match: 9. Based on the CDR3 plus reference TRBV7-9 and TRBJ1-2, the full variable domain is DTGVSQNPRHKITKRGQNVTFRCDPISEHNRLYWYRQTLGQGPEFLTYFQNEAQLEKSRLLSDRFSAERPKGSFSTLEIQRTEQGDSAMYLCASSLSLGQGATYGYTFGSGTRLTVV.

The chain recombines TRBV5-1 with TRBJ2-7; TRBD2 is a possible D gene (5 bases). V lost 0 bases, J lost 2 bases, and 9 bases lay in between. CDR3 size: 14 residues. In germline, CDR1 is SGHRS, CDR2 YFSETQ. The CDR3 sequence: CASSLARGTYEQYF. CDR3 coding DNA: TGCGCCAGCAGCTTGGCCCGGGGAACCTACGAGCAGTACTTC.

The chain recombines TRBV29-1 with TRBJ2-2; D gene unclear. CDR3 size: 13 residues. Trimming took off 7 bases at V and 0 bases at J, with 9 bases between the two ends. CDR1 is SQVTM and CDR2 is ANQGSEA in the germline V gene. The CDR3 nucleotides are TGCAGCGCTGCCCTCCCGAACACCGGGGAGCTGTTTTTT. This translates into CSAALPNTGELFF.

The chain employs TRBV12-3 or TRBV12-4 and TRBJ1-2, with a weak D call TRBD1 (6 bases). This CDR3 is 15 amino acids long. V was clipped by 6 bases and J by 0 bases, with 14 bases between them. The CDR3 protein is CASSSTGSANYGYTF. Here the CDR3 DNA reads TGTGCCAGCAGCTCCACAGGGTCGGCTAACTATGGCTACACCTTC.

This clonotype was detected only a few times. The CDR3 loop is CASSTYYFGTDNGYTF. The CDR3 DNA reads TGTGCCAGCAGTACGTACTATTTCGGGACGGACAATGGCTACACCTTC. The chain recombines TRBV2 with TRBJ1-2; a weak D match, TRBD1 (5 bases). The V gene lost 5 bases and the J gene lost 6 bases, with 22 bases spanning the gap. The CDR3 has 16 amino acids. Germline CDR1 reads SNHLY; CDR2 reads FYNNEI.

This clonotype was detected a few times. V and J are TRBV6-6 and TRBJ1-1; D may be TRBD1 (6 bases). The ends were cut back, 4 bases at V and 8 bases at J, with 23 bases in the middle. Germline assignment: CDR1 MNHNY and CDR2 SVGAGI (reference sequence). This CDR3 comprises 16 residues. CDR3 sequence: CASSSPDNRVQPEAFF. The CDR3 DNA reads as TGTGCCAGCAGTTCGCCGGACAACAGGGTGCAACCCGAAGCTTTCTTT.

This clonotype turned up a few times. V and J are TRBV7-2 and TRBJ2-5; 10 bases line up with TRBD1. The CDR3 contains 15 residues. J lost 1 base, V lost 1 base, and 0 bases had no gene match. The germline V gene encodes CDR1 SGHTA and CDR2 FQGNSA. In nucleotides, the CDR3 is TGTGCCAGCAGCTTAGGGACAGGGGGCCAAGAGACCCAGTACTTC. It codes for CASSLGTGGQETQYF.

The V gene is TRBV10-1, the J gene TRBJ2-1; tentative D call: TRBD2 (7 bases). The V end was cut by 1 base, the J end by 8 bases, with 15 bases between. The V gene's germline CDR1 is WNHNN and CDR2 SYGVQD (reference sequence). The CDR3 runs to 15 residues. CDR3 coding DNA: TGCGCCAGCAGTGAGTTTGGGTGGGAGGGGGATGAGCAGTTCTTC. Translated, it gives CASSEFGWEGDEQFF.

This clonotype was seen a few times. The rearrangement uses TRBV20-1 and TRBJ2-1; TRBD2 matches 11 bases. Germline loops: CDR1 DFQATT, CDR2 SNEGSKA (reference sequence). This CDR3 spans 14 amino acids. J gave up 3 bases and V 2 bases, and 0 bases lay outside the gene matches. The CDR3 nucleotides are TGCAGTGCTAGAACTAGCGGGAGCTACAATGAGCAGTTCTTC. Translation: CSARTSGSYNEQFF.

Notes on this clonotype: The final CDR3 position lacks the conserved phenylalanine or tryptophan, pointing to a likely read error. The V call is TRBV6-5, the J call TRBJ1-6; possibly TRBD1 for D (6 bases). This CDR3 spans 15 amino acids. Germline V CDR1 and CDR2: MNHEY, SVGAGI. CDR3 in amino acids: CASSPTGINYSPLHL. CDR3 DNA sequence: TGTGCTAGCAGTCCCACAGGGATTAATTATTCACCCCTCCACCTT.

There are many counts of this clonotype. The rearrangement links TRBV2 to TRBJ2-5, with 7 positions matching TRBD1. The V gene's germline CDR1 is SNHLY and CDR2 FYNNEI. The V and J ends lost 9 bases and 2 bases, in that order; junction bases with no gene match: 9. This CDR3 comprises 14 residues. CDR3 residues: CASQFPGQQETQYF. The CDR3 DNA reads TGTGCCAGTCAATTCCCGGGACAGCAAGAGACCCAGTACTTC.

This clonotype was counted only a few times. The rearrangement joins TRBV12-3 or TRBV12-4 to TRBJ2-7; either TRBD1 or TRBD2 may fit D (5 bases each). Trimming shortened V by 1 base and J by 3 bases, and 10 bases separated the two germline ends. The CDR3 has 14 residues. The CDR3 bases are TGTGCCAGCAGTTTAGGGCAGGGAGTCTACGAGCAGTACTTC. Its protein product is CASSLGQGVYEQYF.

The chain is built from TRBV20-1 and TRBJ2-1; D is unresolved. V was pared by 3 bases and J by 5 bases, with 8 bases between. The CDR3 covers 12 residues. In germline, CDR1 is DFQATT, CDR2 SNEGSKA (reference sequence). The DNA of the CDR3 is TGCAGTGCTAGCCCCCCGAACAATGAGCAGTTCTTC. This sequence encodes CSASPPNNEQFF.

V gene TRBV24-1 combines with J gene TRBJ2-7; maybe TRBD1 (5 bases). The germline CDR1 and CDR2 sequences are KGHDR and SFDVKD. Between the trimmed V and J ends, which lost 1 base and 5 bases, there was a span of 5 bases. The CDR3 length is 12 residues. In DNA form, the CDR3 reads TGTGCCACCAGTGATTTAGGGGACGAGCAGTACTTC. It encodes CATSDLGDEQYF.

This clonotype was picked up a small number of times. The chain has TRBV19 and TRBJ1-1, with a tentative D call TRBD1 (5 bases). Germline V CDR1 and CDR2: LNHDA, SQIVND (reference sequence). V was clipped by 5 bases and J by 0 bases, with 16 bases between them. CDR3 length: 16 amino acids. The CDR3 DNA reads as TGTGCCAGTAGTGGTAGGGGAACGGGTATGAACACTGAAGCTTTCTTT. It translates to CASSGRGTGMNTEAFF.

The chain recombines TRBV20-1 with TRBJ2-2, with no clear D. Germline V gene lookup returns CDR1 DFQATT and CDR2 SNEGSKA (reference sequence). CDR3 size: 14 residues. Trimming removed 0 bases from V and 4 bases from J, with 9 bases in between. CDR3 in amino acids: CSARDTTGTGELFF. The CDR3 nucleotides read TGCAGTGCTAGAGACACAACGGGCACCGGGGAGCTGTTTTTT.

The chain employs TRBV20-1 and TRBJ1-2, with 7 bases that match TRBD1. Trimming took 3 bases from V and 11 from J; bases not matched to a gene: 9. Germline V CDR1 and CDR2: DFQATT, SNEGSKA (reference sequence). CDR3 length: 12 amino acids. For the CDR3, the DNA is TGCAGTGCTAGGGACAGGTGGACCGTGTACACCTTC. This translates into CSARDRWTVYTF.

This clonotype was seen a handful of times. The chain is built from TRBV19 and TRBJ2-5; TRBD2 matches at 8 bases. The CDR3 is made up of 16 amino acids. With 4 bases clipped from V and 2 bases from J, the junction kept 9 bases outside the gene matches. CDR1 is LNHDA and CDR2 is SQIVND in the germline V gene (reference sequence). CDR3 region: CASSSISGALQETQYF. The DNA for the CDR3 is TGTGCCAGTAGTAGTATTAGCGGGGCGCTACAAGAGACCCAGTACTTC. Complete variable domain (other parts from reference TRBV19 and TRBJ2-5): DGGITQSPKYLFRKEGQNVTLSCEQNLNHDAMYWYRQDPGQGLRLIYYSQIVNDFQKGDIAEGYSVSREKKESFPLTVTSAQKNPTAFYLCASSSISGALQETQYFGPGTRLLVL.